Listed here are 32 T cell receptor beta chains from one sample, sequenced in a study. TCRdb reprocessed the RT-PCR reads with MiXCR, giving one entry per CDR3 protein. The sample has hundreds of thousands of distinct CDR3 sequences, 13% to 15% seen once. Sequences were obtained from memory CD4+ T cells from blood. These receptor sequences come from a female donor in good health, serving as a healthy control.

This clonotype was seen ten or more times. The gene calls are TRBV12-3 or TRBV12-4 and TRBJ1-5, with 9 positions matching TRBD1. J was trimmed by 6 bases and V by 5 bases; bases with no gene match: 5. This CDR3 has 14 amino acids. CDR3 sequence reads: CASSPGQGIQPQHF. The CDR3 region has the DNA TGTGCCAGCAGTCCTGGACAGGGGATTCAGCCCCAGCATTTT.

At least ten counts were recorded for this clonotype. The rearrangement links TRBV5-1 to TRBJ2-3, with 7 positions matching TRBD2. Unmatched junction bases numbered 6, after V lost 5 bases and J lost 0 bases. The CDR3 covers 15 residues. Germline V gene sequence: CDR1 SGHRS, CDR2 YFSETQ. CDR3 amino acids: CASRPAGLSTDTQYF. CDR3 DNA sequence: TGCGCCAGCAGACCAGCGGGACTTAGCACAGATACGCAGTATTTT.

This clonotype has only a few counts. The chain employs TRBV18 and TRBJ1-1; no clear D gene. The CDR3 covers 13 residues. The germline V and J ends were trimmed by 3 bases and 4 bases, with 9 bases remaining between them. The germline gives CDR1 KGHSH, CDR2 LQKENI. The CDR3 DNA sequence: TGTGCCAGCTCACCGCGCCAGATCACTGAAGCTTTCTTT. This translates into CASSPRQITEAFF.

The CDR3 DNA is TGCGCCAGCAGCCAAGGGGACCGAGCATACAATGAGCAGTTCTTC. Translating gives CASSQGDRAYNEQFF. V is TRBV4-1 and J is TRBJ2-1, with D tentatively TRBD1 or TRBD2 (5 bases each). The CDR3 is made up of 15 amino acids. Between the trimmed V and J ends, which lost 1 base and 4 bases, there was a span of 11 bases. In germline, CDR1 is MGHRA, CDR2 YSYEKL.

This clonotype was counted many times. The chain carries TRBV29-1 and TRBJ1-5; TRBD1 is a possible D gene (5 bases). This CDR3 comprises 13 residues. Germline V gives CDR1 SQVTM, CDR2 ANQGSEA. Trimming stripped 4 bases from V and 6 bases from J, with 13 bases between. The CDR3 loop reads CSVAQGQGQPQHF. The CDR3 region has the DNA TGCAGCGTTGCCCAGGGCCAGGGTCAGCCCCAGCATTTT.

This clonotype has a handful of counts. This sequence joins TRBV25-1 and TRBJ2-7; D might be TRBD2 (5 bases). Germline CDR1 reads MGHDK; CDR2 reads SYGVNS. V lost 5 bases and J lost 7, with 18 bases in between. The CDR3 loop spans 14 amino acids. The CDR3: CASSRTPFSREQYF. CDR3 bases: TGTGCCAGCAGTCGGACTCCCTTTTCGCGGGAGCAGTACTTC.

This clonotype was counted a few times. The rearrangement joins TRBV7-3 to TRBJ1-1; the D gene is possibly TRBD1 (6 bases). Trimming cost V 3 bases and J 6 bases, with 11 bases left between them. The germline gives CDR1 SGHTA, CDR2 FQGTGA. The CDR3 consists of 13 residues. For the CDR3, the DNA is TGTGCCAGCAGCTTTACAGGGTATGCTGAAGCTTTCTTT. Protein: CASSFTGYAEAFF.

This clonotype was seen only a few times. The chain joins TRBV5-1 to TRBJ1-4, with D possibly matching TRBD1 (6 bases). CDR1 is SGHRS, CDR2 YFSETQ, per germline. V shed 5 bases and J shed 6 bases, with 23 bases lying between them. The CDR3 extends over 17 amino acids. The CDR3 sequence: CASSPAQGPIIHEKLFF. Written as DNA, the CDR3 is TGCGCCAGCAGTCCTGCGCAGGGGCCCATCATCCATGAAAAACTGTTTTTT.

This clonotype has just a few counts. This chain links TRBV12-3 or TRBV12-4 with TRBJ2-1, with 7 bases aligning to TRBD2. The V and J ends lost 7 bases and 5 bases, in that order; junction bases with no gene match: 14. The CDR3 length is 16 residues. Written as DNA, the CDR3 is TGTGCCAGCACCCCACTGGGGAGGGCCTTCAACAATGAGCAGTTCTTC. This translates into CASTPLGRAFNNEQFF.

V is TRBV12-3 or TRBV12-4 and J is TRBJ1-4; 7 nucleotides line up with TRBD1. After removal of 8 bases from V and 8 bases from J, the junction contained 5 bases not matched to a gene. The CDR3 spans 12 residues. The CDR3 loop is CASQQGYEKLFF. The CDR3, as DNA: TGTGCCAGCCAACAGGGGTACGAAAAACTGTTTTTT.

V usage is TRBV5-6 and J usage is TRBJ2-3; D is possibly TRBD1 (6 bases). Trimming removed 3 bases at V and 3 bases at J, with 14 bases between. This CDR3 region has 15 residues. Per germline, CDR1 SGHDT and CDR2 YYEEEE. The chain's CDR3 is CASSWDTYQTDTQYF. The DNA of the CDR3 is TGTGCCAGCAGCTGGGACACCTACCAGACAGATACGCAGTATTTT. The whole variable domain, filled in from reference TRBV5-6 and TRBJ2-3, reads DAGVTQSPTHLIKTRGQQVTLRCSPKSGHDTVSWYQQALGQGPQFIFQYYEEEERQRGNFPDRFSGHQFPNYSSELNVNALLLGDSALYLCASSWDTYQTDTQYFGPGTRLTVL.

In this sample, this clonotype turned up many times. The rearrangement uses TRBV12-3 or TRBV12-4 and TRBJ2-1; D is possibly TRBD2 (7 bases). The CDR3 covers 12 residues. With 9 bases removed from V and 9 bases from J, the gap between germline ends came to 15 bases. The CDR3 bases are TGTGCCAGTTACTCTGGGGGGGCTGAGCAGTTCTTC. Residues: CASYSGGAEQFF.

The chain uses TRBV27 and TRBJ1-5; weak D call: TRBD1 (6 bases). The CDR3 totals 17 residues. Germline-derived CDR1 and CDR2 are MNHEY and SMNVEV (reference sequence). V was shortened by 5 bases and J by 3 bases, with 20 bases between the two germline ends. CDR3 region: CASSLAGTIGVNQPQHF. As DNA, the CDR3 is TGTGCCAGCAGTCTGGCCGGGACAATAGGCGTCAATCAGCCCCAGCATTTT.

The rearrangement uses TRBV11-3 and TRBJ2-4; D might be TRBD1 or TRBD2, each matching 6 bases. V lost 5 bases and J 5 bases, leaving 22 bases between the germline ends. Germline loops: CDR1 SGHNT, CDR2 YENEEA. The CDR3 loop spans 17 amino acids. The CDR3 DNA reads TGTGCCAGCAGCCCCCACCCCTGGGGGGCGCAGGAAAACATTCAGTACTTC. Amino acid sequence: CASSPHPWGAQENIQYF. The full variable domain, with the rest looked up from reference TRBV11-3 and TRBJ2-4, is EAGVVQSPRYKIIEKKQPVAFWCNPISGHNTLYWYLQNLGQGPELLIRYENEEAVDDSQLPKDRFSAERLKGVDSTLKIQPAELGDSAVYLCASSPHPWGAQENIQYFGAGTRLSVL.

The CDR3 bases are TGTGCCAGCAGCGTGGGCATTACCCCCTACGAGCAGTACTTC. Encoded protein: CASSVGITPYEQYF. The rearrangement links TRBV9 to TRBJ2-7; D remains unclear. The CDR3 runs 14 residues. Germline-derived CDR1 and CDR2 are SGDLS and YYNGEE. Trimming took off 2 bases at V and 2 bases at J, with 11 bases between the two ends. The variable domain in full, completed from reference TRBV9 and TRBJ2-7, reads DSGVTQTPKHLITATGQRVTLRCSPRSGDLSVYWYQQSLDQGLQFLIQYYNGEERAKGNILERFSAQQFPDLHSELNLSSLELGDSALYFCASSVGITPYEQYFGPGTRLTVT.

The chain has TRBV7-2 and TRBJ2-3, with TRBD1 as a possible D gene (6 bases). The V end was cut by 4 bases, the J end by 5 bases, with 16 bases between. Germline loops: CDR1 SGHTA, CDR2 FQGNSA. The CDR3 sequence is 15 residues long. The CDR3 is CASSSTGQRGDTQYF. The CDR3 DNA reads TGTGCCAGCAGCTCAACCGGACAGAGGGGAGATACGCAGTATTTT.

The chain is built from TRBV12-3 or TRBV12-4 and TRBJ2-1, with D perhaps TRBD1 (6 bases). The ends were cut back, 6 bases at V and 7 bases at J, with 19 bases in the middle. This CDR3 spans 15 amino acids. The chain's CDR3 is CASRWRTEGKNEQFF. The CDR3 DNA sequence: TGTGCCAGCAGATGGAGGACAGAGGGCAAGAATGAGCAGTTCTTC.

The genes are TRBV12-3 or TRBV12-4 and TRBJ1-3, with a weak D call TRBD1 (5 bases). Deletions cut 7 bases from V and 10 bases from J, with 17 bases between. The length of the CDR3 is 13 residues. The CDR3 DNA sequence: TGTGCCAGCACCACGGGGCAGTCCTCTACCATATATTTT. It translates to CASTTGQSSTIYF.

This chain uses TRBV11-2 with TRBJ1-2; D gene uncertain. Per the germline V gene, CDR1 is SGHAT and CDR2 is FQNNGV. Trimming stripped 1 base from V and 4 bases from J, with 10 bases between. The CDR3 spans 14 residues. The DNA of the CDR3 is TGTGCCAGCAGCTTAGGGGAACAGAGCTATGGCTACACCTTC. Encoded protein: CASSLGEQSYGYTF.

This clonotype was picked up a small number of times. This chain connects TRBV28 to TRBJ2-5; 10 positions agree with TRBD1. CDR1 MDHEN and CDR2 SYDVKM come from the germline V gene. V lost 7 bases and J lost 4; bases outside the gene matches: 12. The CDR3 runs to 16 residues. CDR3 amino acids: CASNDRGRLFVETQYF. The CDR3 DNA sequence: TGTGCCAGCAACGACAGGGGGCGGTTGTTCGTAGAGACCCAGTACTTC.

This clonotype was seen a handful of times. The V and J genes are TRBV3-1 and TRBJ2-7, with 7 bases identical to TRBD2. Germline-derived CDR1 and CDR2 are LGHDT and YNNKEL (reference sequence). J gave up 2 bases and V 1 base, and 5 bases lay outside the gene matches. The length of the CDR3 is 15 residues. The CDR3 here is CASSQVLARAYEQYF. The CDR3 region has the DNA TGTGCCAGCAGCCAAGTACTAGCGCGAGCCTACGAGCAGTACTTC.

The V call is TRBV12-3 or TRBV12-4, the J call TRBJ1-2, with 8 bases aligning to TRBD1. This CDR3 contains 12 residues. The junction had 7 bases not matched to a gene; V was cut back by 7 bases and J by 9 bases. The CDR3 region has the DNA TGTGCCAGCAACTCGGACAGGGTCCGCTACACCTTC. It specifies CASNSDRVRYTF.

This clonotype occurred many times. This chain uses TRBV6-6 with TRBJ2-7, with no clear D. Germline loops: CDR1 MNHNY, CDR2 SVGAGI (reference sequence). The CDR3 contains 13 residues. V was trimmed by 8 bases and J by 7 bases, leaving 18 bases between them. This chain's CDR3 is CASATRGSGEQYF. CDR3 coding DNA: TGTGCCAGCGCGACCCGCGGATCTGGGGAGCAGTACTTC.

This clonotype has a handful of counts. The chain is built from TRBV7-2 and TRBJ2-1; D might be TRBD1 (6 bases). V gave up 3 bases and J gave up 2 bases, with 11 bases separating them. The CDR3 is made up of 15 amino acids. Germline values: CDR1 SGHTA, CDR2 FQGNSA. The CDR3 bases are TGTGCCAGCAGCTTTATTCGGACAGCCTACAATGAGCAGTTCTTC. The encoded protein is CASSFIRTAYNEQFF.

The chain carries TRBV5-6 and TRBJ1-4; the match to TRBD1 covers 8 bases. The junction had 3 bases not matched to a gene; V was cut back by 0 bases and J by 8 bases. CDR3 length: 14 residues. CDR1 is SGHDT and CDR2 is YYEEEE in the germline V gene. CDR3 DNA: TGTGCCAGCAGCTTGGCAGGGGGCAAAGAAAAACTGTTTTTT. This codes for CASSLAGGKEKLFF.

This clonotype was counted ten times or more. The chain links TRBV4-1 to TRBJ2-2, with D possibly being TRBD1 (5 bases). V was shortened by 6 bases and J by 6 bases, with 20 bases between the two germline ends. This CDR3 contains 16 residues. Germline V lookup: CDR1 MGHRA, CDR2 YSYEKL. The CDR3 spells CASSRLDSALAGELFF. As DNA, the CDR3 is TGCGCCAGCAGTAGACTCGACAGCGCCTTGGCCGGGGAGCTGTTTTTT.

The chain carries TRBV19 and TRBJ1-1, with a tentative D call TRBD1 (5 bases). CDR1 is LNHDA and CDR2 is SQIVND in the germline V gene (reference sequence). V was shortened by 7 bases and J by 6 bases, with 15 bases between the two germline ends. The CDR3 consists of 13 residues. The CDR3 region has the DNA TGTGCCAGTATTGGGGCCTCCGGGCCTGAAGCTTTCTTT. It yields the protein CASIGASGPEAFF. Full variable domain (outside the CDR3, taken from reference TRBV19 and TRBJ1-1): DGGITQSPKYLFRKEGQNVTLSCEQNLNHDAMYWYRQDPGQGLRLIYYSQIVNDFQKGDIAEGYSVSREKKESFPLTVTSAQKNPTAFYLCASIGASGPEAFFGQGTRLTVV.

Points on this clonotype: A junction boundary mismatches the germline segment, possibly from a read error. The rearrangement joins TRBV6-5 to TRBJ2-1; D is perhaps TRBD1 (7 bases). Germline loops: CDR1 MNHEY, CDR2 SVGAGI. The CDR3 is made up of 13 amino acids. The CDR3 sequence: CASSPPQGGPVVF. The CDR3, as DNA: TGTGCCAGCAGCCCCCCCCAGGGGGGCCCTGTAGTATTC.

Ten or more counts support this clonotype. The rearrangement uses TRBV7-2 and TRBJ2-7; no clear D. V lost 4 bases to trimming and J lost 3 bases, with 7 bases between them. Looked up from germline, CDR1 is SGHTA and CDR2 is FQGNSA. The CDR3 has 12 amino acids. The CDR3 sequence is CASSSDGYEQYF. In nucleotides, the CDR3 is TGTGCCAGCAGCTCGGACGGCTACGAGCAGTACTTC.

This clonotype was counted only a few times. The chain is built from TRBV5-1 and TRBJ2-1; 10 nucleotides line up with TRBD2. V dropped 2 bases and J dropped 5; count of bases not matched to a gene: 10. The CDR3 is 17 amino acids. Germline CDR1 and CDR2: SGHRS and YFSETQ. The CDR3 DNA follows: TGCGCCAGCAGCTTTCTAGCGGGAGTGGGGGAGGACAATGAGCAGTTCTTC. This translates into CASSFLAGVGEDNEQFF.

The chain has TRBV5-1 and TRBJ2-5; TRBD2 matches 14 bases. This CDR3 is built from 16 residues. With 4 bases clipped from V and 2 bases from J, the junction kept 4 bases outside the gene matches. Germline V gene lookup returns CDR1 SGHRS and CDR2 YFSETQ. CDR3 residues: CASSHGLAGGQETQYF. CDR3 coding DNA: TGCGCCAGCAGCCACGGACTAGCGGGAGGTCAAGAGACCCAGTACTTC.

This clonotype was detected only a few times. The chain uses TRBV5-8 and TRBJ1-4; D not certain. Trimming pared 4 bases from V and 8 bases from J, leaving 18 bases between. Germline CDR1 and CDR2: SGHTS and YDEGEE. CDR3 length: 15 residues. CDR3 region: CASSPGRLIGEKLFF. The CDR3, as DNA: TGTGCCAGCAGCCCTGGACGGCTTATCGGCGAAAAACTGTTTTTT.